This T cell receptor beta chain was recovered during a study of cytomegalovirus exposure and HLA in healthy donors. Both 60 Vbeta primers and 13 Jbeta primers went into the PCR. The method was immunoSEQ multiplex PCR; TCRdb's version includes in-frame clones alone and lacks a portion of them. The top ten clones hold 2% to 2.5% of a sample with about 67,000 clones, approximately 71% of them seen once. Study-level points and caveats: Specificity of a few CMV-associated chains for CMV antigens was verified in vitro. TCR beta V- and J-gene trimming was later associated with a missense DCLRE1C variant. Researchers catalogued 164 TCR beta chains as cytomegalovirus-associated.

Germline V gene lookup returns CDR1 SGHRS and CDR2 YFSETQ. The CDR3 contains 13 residues. Trimming cost V 6 bases and J 1 base, with 10 bases left between them. In the case of this clone: Its matching antigen is unknown.

Sample: PBMCs. This TCR was sampled from a woman aged 25 to 39 in good health and CMV-seronegative. The chain links TRBV5-1 to TRBJ1-1, with D unresolved. CDR3 nucleotides: TGCGCCAGCACGGAGGGCAGGAACACTGAAGCTTTCTTT. Translated, it gives CASTEGRNTEAFF.